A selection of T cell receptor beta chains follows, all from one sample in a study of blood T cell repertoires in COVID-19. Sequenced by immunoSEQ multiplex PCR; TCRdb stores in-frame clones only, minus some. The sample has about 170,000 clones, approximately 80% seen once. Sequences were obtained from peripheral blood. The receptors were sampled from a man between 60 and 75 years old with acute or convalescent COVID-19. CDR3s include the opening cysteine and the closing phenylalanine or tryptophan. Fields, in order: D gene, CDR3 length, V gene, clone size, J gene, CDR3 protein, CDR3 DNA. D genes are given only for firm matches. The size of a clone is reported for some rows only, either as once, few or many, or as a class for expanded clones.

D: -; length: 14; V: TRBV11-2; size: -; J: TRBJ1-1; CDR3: CASSLGQQNTEAFF; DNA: TGTGCCAGCAGCTTAGGACAGCAAAACACTGAAGCTTTCTTT
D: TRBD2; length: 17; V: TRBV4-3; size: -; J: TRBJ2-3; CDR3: CASSQDASGGTTDTQYF; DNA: TGCGCCAGCAGCCAAGATGCTAGCGGGGGGACCACAGATACGCAGTATTTT
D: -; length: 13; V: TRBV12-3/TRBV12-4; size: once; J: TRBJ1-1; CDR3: CASSLNGATEAFF; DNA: TGTGCCAGCAGTTTAAATGGGGCCACTGAAGCTTTCTTT
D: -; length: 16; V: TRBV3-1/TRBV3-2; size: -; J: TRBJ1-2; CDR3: CASSQESGGWLDGYTF; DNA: TGTGCCAGCAGCCAAGAGTCGGGGGGATGGTTGGATGGCTACACCTTC
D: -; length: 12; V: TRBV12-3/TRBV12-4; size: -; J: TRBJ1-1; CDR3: CASSLGGMGSFF; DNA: TGTGCCAGCAGTTTGGGGGGAATGGGGTCTTTCTTT
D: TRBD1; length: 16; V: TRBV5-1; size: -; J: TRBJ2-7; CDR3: CASSSQVGTGGPEQYF; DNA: TGCGCCAGCAGCTCTCAAGTTGGGACAGGGGGCCCCGAGCAGTACTTC
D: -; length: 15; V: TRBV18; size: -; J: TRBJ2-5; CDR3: CASSQDSLPGETQYF; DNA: TGTGCCAGCTCACAAGATTCGCTCCCGGGAGAGACCCAGTACTTC
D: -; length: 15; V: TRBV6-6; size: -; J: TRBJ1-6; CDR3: CASSYLMASNSPLHF; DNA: TGTGCCAGCAGTTACTTGATGGCCTCAAATTCACCCCTCCACTTT
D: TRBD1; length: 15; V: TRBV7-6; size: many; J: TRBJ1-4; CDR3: CASSDGQGINEKLFF; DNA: TGTGCCAGCAGCGATGGACAGGGGATTAATGAAAAACTGTTTTTT
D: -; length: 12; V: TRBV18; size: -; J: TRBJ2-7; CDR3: CASSPGVYEQYF; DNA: TGTGCCAGCTCACCGGGAGTTTACGAGCAGTACTTC
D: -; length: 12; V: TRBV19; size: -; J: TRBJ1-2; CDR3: CATAGWDYGYTF; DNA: TGTGCCACCGCAGGGTGGGACTATGGCTACACCTTC
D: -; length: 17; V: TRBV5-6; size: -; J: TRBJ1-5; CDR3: CASSLQGWPYSNQPQHF; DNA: TGTGCCAGCAGCTTGCAGGGGTGGCCTTATAGCAATCAGCCCCAGCATTTT
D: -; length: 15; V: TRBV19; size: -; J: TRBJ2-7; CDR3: CASSISYGGTYEQYF; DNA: TGTGCCAGTAGTATCTCCTACGGGGGTACCTACGAGCAGTACTTC
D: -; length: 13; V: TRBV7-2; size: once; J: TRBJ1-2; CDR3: CASSFVSGYGYTF; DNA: TGTGCCAGCAGCTTTGTCTCAGGGTATGGCTACACCTTC
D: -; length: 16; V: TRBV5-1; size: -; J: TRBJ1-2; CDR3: CASSSNRDTDSYGYTF; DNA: TGCGCCAGCAGCTCGAACCGGGACACGGATTCCTATGGCTACACCTTC
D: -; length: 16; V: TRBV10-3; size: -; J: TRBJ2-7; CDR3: CAISGAGLLPFYEQYF; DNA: TGTGCCATCAGTGGGGCCGGCCTCCTCCCTTTCTACGAGCAGTACTTC
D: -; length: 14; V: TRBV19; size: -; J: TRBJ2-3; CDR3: CASSLGGYTDTQYF; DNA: TGTGCCAGTAGTCTCGGGGGATACACAGATACGCAGTATTTT
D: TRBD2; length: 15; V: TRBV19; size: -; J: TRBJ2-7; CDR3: CASSSSSGGSYEQYF; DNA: TGTGCCAGTAGTTCCTCTAGCGGGGGTTCCTACGAGCAGTACTTC
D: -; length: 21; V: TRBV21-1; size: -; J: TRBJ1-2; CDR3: CASSKEVVYRVDNLLSYGYTF; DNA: TGTGCCAGCAGCAAAGAGGTGGTATACAGGGTGGATAACCTCCTTTCTTATGGCTACACCTTC
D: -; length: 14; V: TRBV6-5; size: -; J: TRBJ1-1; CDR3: CASTILQMNTEAFF; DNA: TGTGCCAGCACAATCTTACAGATGAACACTGAAGCTTTCTTT
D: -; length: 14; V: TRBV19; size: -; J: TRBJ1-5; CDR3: CASADRNSNQPQHF; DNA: TGTGCCAGTGCCGACAGGAATAGCAATCAGCCCCAGCATTTT
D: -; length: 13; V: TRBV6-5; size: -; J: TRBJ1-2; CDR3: CASSTSPIEGYTF; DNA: TGTGCCAGCAGTACCTCACCTATAGAAGGCTACACCTTC
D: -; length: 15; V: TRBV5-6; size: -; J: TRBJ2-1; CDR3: CASSFGGISVHEQFF; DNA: TGTGCCAGCAGCTTCGGAGGGATATCGGTTCATGAGCAGTTCTTC
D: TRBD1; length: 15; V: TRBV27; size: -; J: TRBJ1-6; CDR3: CASSWDSTANSPLHF; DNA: TGTGCCAGCAGTTGGGACAGCACGGCTAATTCACCCCTCCACTTT
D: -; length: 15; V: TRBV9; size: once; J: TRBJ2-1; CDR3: CASSPPPGSYNEQFF; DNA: TGTGCCAGCAGCCCGCCCCCGGGCTCCTACAATGAGCAGTTCTTC
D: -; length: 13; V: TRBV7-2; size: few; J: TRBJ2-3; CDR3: CASRSHRRDTQYF; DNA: TGTGCCAGCAGATCACACAGACGGGATACGCAGTATTTT
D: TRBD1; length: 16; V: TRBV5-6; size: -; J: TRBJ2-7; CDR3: CASSGRGQGASHEQYF; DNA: TGTGCCAGCAGCGGACGGGGGCAGGGGGCTTCCCACGAGCAGTACTTC
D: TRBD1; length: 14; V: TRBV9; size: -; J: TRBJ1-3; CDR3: CASSGTGSGNTIYF; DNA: TGTGCCAGCAGCGGGACAGGCTCTGGAAACACCATATATTTT
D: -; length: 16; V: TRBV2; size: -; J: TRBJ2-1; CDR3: CASSVRSGETYNEQFF; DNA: TGTGCCAGCAGTGTTCGGTCAGGTGAGACCTACAATGAGCAGTTCTTC
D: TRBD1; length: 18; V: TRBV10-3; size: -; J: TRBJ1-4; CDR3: CAISEGNQGTGGGEKLFF; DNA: TGTGCCATCAGTGAAGGGAACCAAGGGACAGGGGGAGGTGAAAAACTGTTTTTT
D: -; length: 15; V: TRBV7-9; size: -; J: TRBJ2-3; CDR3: CASSHRQGYTDTQYF; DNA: TGTGCCAGCAGTCACCGTCAGGGTTACACAGATACGCAGTATTTT
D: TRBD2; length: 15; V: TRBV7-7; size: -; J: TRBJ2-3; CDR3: CASSPGSSGTDTQYF; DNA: TGTGCCAGCAGCCCGGGGAGTAGCGGGACAGATACGCAGTATTTT